Listed below are T cell receptor beta chains from one sample, sequenced in a study of blood T cell repertoires in COVID-19. The table came from immunoSEQ multiplex PCR; TCRdb's copy has only in-frame clones and leaves some out. Of 200,000 to 250,000 clones listed, roughly 85% are singletons. The specimen was peripheral blood. The receptors here all came from a woman aged 18 to 35 who had recovered from COVID-19. The conserved cysteine and the conserved F or W are not part of the CDR3 here. The order of the fields is V gene, clone size, CDR3 protein. Clone size is not always given. Where it is, it says once, few, many or a class for expanded clones.

v_call: TRBV30
clone_size: -
cdr3_aa: AWIPPPGQGNGYT

v_call: TRBV15
clone_size: -
cdr3_aa: ATSINPGTRNYEQY

v_call: TRBV25-1
clone_size: -
cdr3_aa: ASSDPSHPGTDTQY

v_call: TRBV10-2
clone_size: -
cdr3_aa: ASSEPGPNTIY

v_call: TRBV25-1
clone_size: few
cdr3_aa: ASSELEREEETQY

v_call: TRBV6-6
clone_size: -
cdr3_aa: ASTHSGGGGTDTQY

v_call: TRBV6-5
clone_size: -
cdr3_aa: ASSLGQGAGGELF

v_call: TRBV3-1/TRBV3-2
clone_size: -
cdr3_aa: ASSQRVQGGSYGYT

v_call: TRBV12-3/TRBV12-4
clone_size: -
cdr3_aa: ASSFRDEQY

v_call: TRBV4-3
clone_size: once
cdr3_aa: ASSPILGSTGYT

v_call: TRBV7-9
clone_size: -
cdr3_aa: ASTYRDGYT

v_call: TRBV7-2
clone_size: -
cdr3_aa: ASSRRTPGQGDNEQF

v_call: TRBV12-3/TRBV12-4
clone_size: -
cdr3_aa: ASRSYSGEQY

v_call: TRBV7-9
clone_size: -
cdr3_aa: ASSFLAHRRDEQF

v_call: TRBV7-9
clone_size: -
cdr3_aa: ASSPRTSGRYEQY

v_call: TRBV15
clone_size: -
cdr3_aa: ATSSPPRGAGKPTEAF

v_call: TRBV20-1
clone_size: -
cdr3_aa: SASGQSYEQY

v_call: TRBV7-2
clone_size: -
cdr3_aa: ASSLGGGFQPQH

v_call: TRBV7-2
clone_size: -
cdr3_aa: ASSLSTSGNKGGELF

v_call: TRBV3-1/TRBV3-2
clone_size: -
cdr3_aa: ASSQAFPDMIYGYT

v_call: TRBV6-2/TRBV6-3
clone_size: -
cdr3_aa: ASSYSGLAVSYNEQF

v_call: TRBV18
clone_size: -
cdr3_aa: ASSPDRVENSPLH

v_call: TRBV5-5
clone_size: -
cdr3_aa: ASSLLGTGGISQPQH

v_call: TRBV11-2
clone_size: -
cdr3_aa: ASSLSGLKNIQY

v_call: TRBV13
clone_size: -
cdr3_aa: ASSSLYRGNTEAF

v_call: TRBV18
clone_size: -
cdr3_aa: ASSPTRQGEGRTEAF

v_call: TRBV11-2
clone_size: -
cdr3_aa: ASRRNQGESYEQY

v_call: TRBV27
clone_size: -
cdr3_aa: ASSDRGIYEQY

v_call: TRBV6-5
clone_size: -
cdr3_aa: ASSRQGLNEQF

v_call: TRBV16
clone_size: -
cdr3_aa: ASSQDNRHSNQPQH

v_call: TRBV19
clone_size: -
cdr3_aa: ASSIRGWDVAGDEQY

v_call: TRBV5-1
clone_size: -
cdr3_aa: ASSFGDRAYEQY